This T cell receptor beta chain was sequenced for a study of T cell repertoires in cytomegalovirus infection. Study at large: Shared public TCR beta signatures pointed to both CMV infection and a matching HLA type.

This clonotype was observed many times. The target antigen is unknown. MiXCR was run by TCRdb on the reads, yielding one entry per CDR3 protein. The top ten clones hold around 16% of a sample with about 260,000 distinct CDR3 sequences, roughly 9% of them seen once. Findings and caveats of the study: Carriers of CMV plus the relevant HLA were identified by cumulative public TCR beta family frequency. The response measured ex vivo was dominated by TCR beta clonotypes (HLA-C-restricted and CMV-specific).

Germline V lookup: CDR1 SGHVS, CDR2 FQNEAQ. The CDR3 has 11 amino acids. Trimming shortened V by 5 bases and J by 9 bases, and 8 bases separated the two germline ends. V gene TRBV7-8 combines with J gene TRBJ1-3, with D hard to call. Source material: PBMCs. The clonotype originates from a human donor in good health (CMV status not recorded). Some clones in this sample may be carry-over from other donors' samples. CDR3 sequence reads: CASSVGSTIYF. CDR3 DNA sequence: TGTGCCAGCAGCGTGGGGAGCACCATATATTTT.